Detailed here is one T cell receptor (beta chain). The antigen remains undetermined. Germline V CDR1 and CDR2: MDHEN, SYDVKM. V was trimmed by 5 bases and J by 1 base, leaving 18 bases between them. This CDR3 contains 17 residues. RNA transcripts were the template, and TCR beta CDR3 regions were amplified from them. HTBI primers were used in a first-round RT-PCR, which preceded a second-round multiplex PCR. TCRdb re-analysed the multiplex PCR reads in MiXCR, keeping a single row per CDR3 protein. The table shows under 800,000 distinct CDR3 sequences, with about 20% occurring only once. Fresh peripheral blood (approximately 9.2 ml) yielded the PBMCs. This specimen comes from a study of Graves' ophthalmopathy and Graves' hyperthyroidism. The study, taken as a whole, reports: Ophthalmopathy progression predictions by the model showed nearly 75% specificity and approximately 70% sensitivity.

The chain has TRBV28 and TRBJ1-3, with TRBD1 as a possible D gene (6 bases). Sample: peripheral blood. This clonotype was obtained from a woman aged 18-29 years with stable Graves' hyperthyroidism. Some clones in this sample may be carry-over from other donors' samples. The CDR3 DNA sequence: TGTGCCAGCAGTCCCCCGACAGGAGGCGTTTCTGGAAACACCATATATTTT. Translated: CASSPPTGGVSGNTIYF.